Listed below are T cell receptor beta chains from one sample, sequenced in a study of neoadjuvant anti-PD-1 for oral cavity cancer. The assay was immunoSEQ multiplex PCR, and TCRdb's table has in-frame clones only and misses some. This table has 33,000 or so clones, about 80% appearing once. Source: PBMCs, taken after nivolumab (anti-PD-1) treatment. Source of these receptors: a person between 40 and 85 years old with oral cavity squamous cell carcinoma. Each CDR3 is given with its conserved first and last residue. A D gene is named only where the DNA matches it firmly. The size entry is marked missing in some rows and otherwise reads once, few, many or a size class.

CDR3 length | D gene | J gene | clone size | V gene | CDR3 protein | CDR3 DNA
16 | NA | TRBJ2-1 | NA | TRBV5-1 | CASSPSRDSSYNEQFF | TGCGCCAGCAGCCCCAGCCGGGATAGCTCCTACAATGAGCAGTTCTTC
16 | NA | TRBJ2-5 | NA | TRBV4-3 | CASSQGPPELRETQYF | TGCGCCAGCAGCCAAGGACCCCCGGAGCTCAGGGAGACCCAGTACTTC
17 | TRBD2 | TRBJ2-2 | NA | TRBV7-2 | CASSVRTSGTNTGELFF | TGTGCCAGCAGCGTCCGGACTAGCGGGACGAACACCGGGGAGCTGTTTTTT
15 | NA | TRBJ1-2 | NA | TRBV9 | CASSAGRGGNYGYTF | TGTGCCAGCAGCGCAGGTCGGGGGGGGAACTATGGCTACACCTTC
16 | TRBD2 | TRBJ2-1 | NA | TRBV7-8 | CASEGTSGGQYNEQFF | TGTGCCAGCGAAGGGACTAGCGGGGGGCAATACAATGAGCAGTTCTTC
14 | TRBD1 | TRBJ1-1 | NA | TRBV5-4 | CASSPDRWNTEAFF | TGTGCCAGCAGCCCGGACAGGTGGAACACTGAAGCTTTCTTT
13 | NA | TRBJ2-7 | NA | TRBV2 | CASSERPGYEQYF | TGTGCCAGCAGTGAAAGGCCAGGTTACGAGCAGTACTTC
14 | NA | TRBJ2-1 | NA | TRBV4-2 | CASSQGAVYNEQFF | TGTGCCAGCAGCCAAGGAGCAGTCTACAATGAGCAGTTCTTC
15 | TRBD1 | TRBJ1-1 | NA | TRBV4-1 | CASKRGRESNTEAFF | TGCGCCAGCAAAAGGGGGCGCGAGTCCAACACTGAAGCTTTCTTT
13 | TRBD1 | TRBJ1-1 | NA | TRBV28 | CASSPPRTGEAFF | TGTGCCAGCAGTCCACCCCGGACAGGGGAAGCTTTCTTT
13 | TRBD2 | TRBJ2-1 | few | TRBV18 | CAGGAGGRYEQFF | TGTGCCGGCGGCGCCGGGGGGAGGTATGAGCAGTTCTTC
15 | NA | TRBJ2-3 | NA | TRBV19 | CASSPVLGGTDTQYF | TGTGCCAGTAGTCCCGTCCTTGGGGGCACAGATACGCAGTATTTT
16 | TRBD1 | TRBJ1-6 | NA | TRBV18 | CASSPRQDRDGSPLHF | TGTGCCAGCTCACCTCGACAGGACAGGGACGGTTCACCCCTCCACTTT
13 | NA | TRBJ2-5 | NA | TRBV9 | CASSSRLEETQYF | TGTGCCAGCAGCTCCCGACTAGAAGAGACCCAGTACTTC
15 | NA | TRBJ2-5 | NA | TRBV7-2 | CASSLDARGEAAQYF | TGTGCCAGCAGCTTAGATGCTAGGGGGGAGGCGGCCCAGTACTTC
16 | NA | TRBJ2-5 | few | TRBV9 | CASSVAGTNSQETQYF | TGTGCCAGCAGCGTAGCCGGGACGAATAGCCAAGAGACCCAGTACTTC
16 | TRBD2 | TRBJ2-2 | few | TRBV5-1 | CASSSLAGAYTGELFF | TGCGCCAGCAGCTCACTAGCGGGGGCCTACACCGGGGAGCTGTTTTTT
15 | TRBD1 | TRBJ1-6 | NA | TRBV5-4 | CASSLGTGVNSPLHF | TGTGCCAGCAGCTTGGGGACAGGGGTTAATTCACCCCTCCACTTT
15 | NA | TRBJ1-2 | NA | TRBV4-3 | CASSQDGLANYGYTF | TGCGCCAGCAGCCAAGATGGTTTGGCAAACTATGGCTACACCTTC
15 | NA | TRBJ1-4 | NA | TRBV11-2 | CASSAPGAFDEKLFF | TGTGCCAGCAGCGCGCCCGGGGCATTCGATGAAAAACTGTTTTTT
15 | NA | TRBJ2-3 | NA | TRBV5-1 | CASSFAGVSADTQYF | TGCGCCAGCAGCTTCGCAGGGGTATCCGCTGATACGCAGTATTTT
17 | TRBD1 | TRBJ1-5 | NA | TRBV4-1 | CASSQGWQQGGNQPQHF | TGCGCCAGCAGCCAAGGTTGGCAACAGGGGGGGAATCAGCCCCAGCATTTT
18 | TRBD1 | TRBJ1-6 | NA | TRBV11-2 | CASSTRPQGIRIDSPLHF | TGTGCCAGCAGCACAAGGCCACAGGGGATCAGGATCGATTCACCCCTCCACTTT
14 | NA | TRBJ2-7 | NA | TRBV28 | CASSPSWPWGEQYF | TGTGCCAGCAGCCCCTCCTGGCCTTGGGGGGAGCAGTACTTC
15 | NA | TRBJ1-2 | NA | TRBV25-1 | CASSEPTRGSYGYTF | TGTGCCAGCAGTGAACCGACCCGGGGTAGCTATGGCTACACCTTC
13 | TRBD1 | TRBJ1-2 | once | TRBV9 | CASSVGQGDGYTF | TGTGCCAGCAGCGTAGGACAGGGAGATGGCTACACCTTC